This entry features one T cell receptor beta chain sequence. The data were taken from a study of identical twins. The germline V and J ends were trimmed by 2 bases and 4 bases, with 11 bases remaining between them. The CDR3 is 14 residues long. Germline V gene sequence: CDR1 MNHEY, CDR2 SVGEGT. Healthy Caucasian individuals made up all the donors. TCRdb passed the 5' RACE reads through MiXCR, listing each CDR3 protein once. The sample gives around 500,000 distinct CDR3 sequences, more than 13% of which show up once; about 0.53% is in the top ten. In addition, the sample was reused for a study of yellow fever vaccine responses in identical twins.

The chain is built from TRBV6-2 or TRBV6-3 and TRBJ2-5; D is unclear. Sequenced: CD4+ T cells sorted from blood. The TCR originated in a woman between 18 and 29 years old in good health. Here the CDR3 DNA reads TGTGCCAGCAGTTACCCTCAGAAGACAGAGACCCAGTACTTC. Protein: CASSYPQKTETQYF.